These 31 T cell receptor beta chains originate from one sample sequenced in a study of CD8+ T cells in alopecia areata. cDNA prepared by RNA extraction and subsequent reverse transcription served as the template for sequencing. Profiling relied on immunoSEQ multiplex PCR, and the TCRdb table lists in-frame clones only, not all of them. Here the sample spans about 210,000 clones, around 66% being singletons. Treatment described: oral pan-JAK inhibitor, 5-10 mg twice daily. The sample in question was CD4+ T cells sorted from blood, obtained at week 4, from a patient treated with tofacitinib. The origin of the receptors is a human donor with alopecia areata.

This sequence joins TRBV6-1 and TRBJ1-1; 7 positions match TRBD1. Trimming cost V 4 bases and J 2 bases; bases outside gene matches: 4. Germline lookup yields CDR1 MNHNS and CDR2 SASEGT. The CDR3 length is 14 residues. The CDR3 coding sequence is TGTGCCAGCAGTGCAGGGGACAGCAACACTGAAGCTTTCTTT. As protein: CASSAGDSNTEAFF.

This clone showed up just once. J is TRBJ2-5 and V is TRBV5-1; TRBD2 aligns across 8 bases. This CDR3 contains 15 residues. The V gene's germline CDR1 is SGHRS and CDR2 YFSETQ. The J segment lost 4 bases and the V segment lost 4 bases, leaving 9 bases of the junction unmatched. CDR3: CASSLIGRGGETQYF. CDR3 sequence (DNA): TGCGCCAGCAGCCTAATAGGCCGGGGGGGAGAGACCCAGTACTTC.

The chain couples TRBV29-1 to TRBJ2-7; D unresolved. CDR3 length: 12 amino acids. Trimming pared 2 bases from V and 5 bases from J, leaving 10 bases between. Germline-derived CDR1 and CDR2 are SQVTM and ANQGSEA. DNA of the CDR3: TGCAGCGTTGAACCAGGTGGCCACGAGCAGTACTTC. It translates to CSVEPGGHEQYF.

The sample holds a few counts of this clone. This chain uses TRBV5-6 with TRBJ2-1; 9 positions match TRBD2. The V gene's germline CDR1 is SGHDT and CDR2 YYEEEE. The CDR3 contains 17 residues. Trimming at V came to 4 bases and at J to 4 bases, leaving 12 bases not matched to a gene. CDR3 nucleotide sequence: TGTGCCAGCAGCCCCCGGTCTAGCGGGGTGGGATACAATGAGCAGTTCTTC. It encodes CASSPRSSGVGYNEQFF. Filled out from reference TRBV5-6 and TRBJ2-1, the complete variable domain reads DAGVTQSPTHLIKTRGQQVTLRCSPKSGHDTVSWYQQALGQGPQFIFQYYEEEERQRGNFPDRFSGHQFPNYSSELNVNALLLGDSALYLCASSPRSSGVGYNEQFFGPGTRLTVL.

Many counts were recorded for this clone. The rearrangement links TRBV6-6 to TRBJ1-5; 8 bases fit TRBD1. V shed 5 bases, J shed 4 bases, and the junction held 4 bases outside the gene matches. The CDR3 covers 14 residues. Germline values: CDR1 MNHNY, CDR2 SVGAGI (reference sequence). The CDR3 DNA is TGTGCCAGCAGTACCAGGGGGCTGAATCAGCCCCAGCATTTT. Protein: CASSTRGLNQPQHF.

CDR3 in DNA: TGCGCCAGCAGCCCTAGACAGGGAGGGGAAACTGGGGCCAACGTCCTGACTTTC. It yields the protein CASSPRQGGETGANVLTF. This sequence joins TRBV5-1 and TRBJ2-6, with D tentatively TRBD1 or TRBD2 (7 bases each). Trimming removed 4 bases from V and 2 bases from J, with 19 bases in between. Germline V lookup: CDR1 SGHRS, CDR2 YFSETQ. The CDR3 totals 18 residues.

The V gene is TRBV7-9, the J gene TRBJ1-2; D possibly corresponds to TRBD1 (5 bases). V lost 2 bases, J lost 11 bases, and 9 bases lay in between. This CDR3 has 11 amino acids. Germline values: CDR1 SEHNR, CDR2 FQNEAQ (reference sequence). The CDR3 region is CASSLMDTYTF. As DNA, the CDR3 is TGTGCCAGCAGCTTAATGGACACTTACACCTTC.

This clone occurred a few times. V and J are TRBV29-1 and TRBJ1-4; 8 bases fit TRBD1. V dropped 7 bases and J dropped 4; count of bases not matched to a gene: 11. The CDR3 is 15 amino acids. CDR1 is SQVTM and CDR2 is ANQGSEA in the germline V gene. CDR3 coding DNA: TGCAGCGCGAAACGAGGGGGACAGGTTAATGAAAAACTGTTTTTT. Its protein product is CSAKRGGQVNEKLFF.

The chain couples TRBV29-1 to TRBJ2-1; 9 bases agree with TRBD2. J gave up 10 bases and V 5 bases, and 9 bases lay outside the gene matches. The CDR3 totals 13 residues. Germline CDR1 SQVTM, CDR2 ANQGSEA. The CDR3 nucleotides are TGCAGCGTTCAGGCGGGGGGGCCCCGGGAGCAGTTCTTC. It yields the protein CSVQAGGPREQFF.

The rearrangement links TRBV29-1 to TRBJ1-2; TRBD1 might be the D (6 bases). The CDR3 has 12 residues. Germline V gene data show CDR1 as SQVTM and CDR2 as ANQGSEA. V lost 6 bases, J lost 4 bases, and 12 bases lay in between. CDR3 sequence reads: CSVLQGPYGYTF. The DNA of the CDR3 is TGCAGCGTATTACAGGGACCCTATGGCTACACCTTC.

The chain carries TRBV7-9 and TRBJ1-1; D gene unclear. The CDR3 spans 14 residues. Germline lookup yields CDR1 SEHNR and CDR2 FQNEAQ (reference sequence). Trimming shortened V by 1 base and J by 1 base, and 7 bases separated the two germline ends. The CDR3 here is CASSLVGGNTEAFF. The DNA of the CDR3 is TGTGCCAGCAGCTTAGTTGGTGGGAACACTGAAGCTTTCTTT.

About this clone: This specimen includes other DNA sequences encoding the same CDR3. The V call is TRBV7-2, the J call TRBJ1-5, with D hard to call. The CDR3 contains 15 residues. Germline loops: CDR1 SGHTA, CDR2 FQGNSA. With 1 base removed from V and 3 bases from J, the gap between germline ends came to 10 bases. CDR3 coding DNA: TGTGCCAGCAGCTTAGAGTCAGGATTCAATCAGCCCCAGCATTTT. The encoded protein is CASSLESGFNQPQHF.

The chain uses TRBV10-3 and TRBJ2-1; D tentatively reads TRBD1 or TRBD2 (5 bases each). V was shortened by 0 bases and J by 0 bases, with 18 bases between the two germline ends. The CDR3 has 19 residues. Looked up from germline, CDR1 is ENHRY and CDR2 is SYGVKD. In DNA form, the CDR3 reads TGTGCCATCAGTGAGTCTGCAGGCACCGAGGGACGCTCCTACAATGAGCAGTTCTTC. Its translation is CAISESAGTEGRSYNEQFF.

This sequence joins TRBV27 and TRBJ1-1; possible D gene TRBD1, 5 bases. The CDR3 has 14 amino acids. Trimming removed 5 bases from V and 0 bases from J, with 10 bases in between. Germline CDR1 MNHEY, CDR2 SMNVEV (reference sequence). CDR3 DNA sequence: TGTGCCAGCAGTAAAAGGGGATTGAACACTGAAGCTTTCTTT. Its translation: CASSKRGLNTEAFF.

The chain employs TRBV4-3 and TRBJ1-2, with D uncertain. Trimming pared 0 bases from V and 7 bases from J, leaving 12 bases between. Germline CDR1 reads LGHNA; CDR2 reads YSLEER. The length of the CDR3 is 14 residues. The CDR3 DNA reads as TGCGCCAGCAGCCAAGATCAGCTGGAGGCTGGCTACACCTTC. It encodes CASSQDQLEAGYTF.

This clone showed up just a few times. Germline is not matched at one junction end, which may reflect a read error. CDR3 sequence (DNA): TGTGCCACCAGCAGAGATATGGGACAGCGGCGCTTC. This translates into CATSRDMGQRRF. V usage is TRBV15 and J usage is TRBJ1-2; 7 bases fit TRBD1. The germline V gene encodes CDR1 LNHNV and CDR2 YYDKDF (reference sequence). The CDR3 runs to 12 residues.

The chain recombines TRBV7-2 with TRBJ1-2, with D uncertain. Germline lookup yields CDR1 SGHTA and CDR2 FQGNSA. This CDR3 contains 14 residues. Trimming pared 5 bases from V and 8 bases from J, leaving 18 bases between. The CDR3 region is CASSPRAEGAGYTF. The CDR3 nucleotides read TGTGCCAGCAGCCCCCGGGCTGAGGGAGCGGGCTACACCTTC.

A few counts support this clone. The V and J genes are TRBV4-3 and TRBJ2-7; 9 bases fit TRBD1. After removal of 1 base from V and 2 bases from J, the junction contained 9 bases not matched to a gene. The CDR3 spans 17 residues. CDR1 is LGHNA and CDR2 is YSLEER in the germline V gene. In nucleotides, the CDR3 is TGCGCCAGCAGCCAAGCCCACCCGGGACAGGGAACCTACGAGCAGTACTTC. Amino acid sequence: CASSQAHPGQGTYEQYF.

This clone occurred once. CDR3 in amino acids: CAWSVDRGQEKLFF. The CDR3 bases are TGTGCCTGGAGTGTTGACAGGGGGCAAGAAAAACTGTTTTTT. J is TRBJ1-4 and V is TRBV30, with TRBD1 identical over 10 bases. After removal of 0 bases from V and 8 bases from J, the junction contained 3 bases not matched to a gene. CDR3 length: 14 amino acids. Germline CDR1 GTSNPN, CDR2 SVGIG (reference sequence).

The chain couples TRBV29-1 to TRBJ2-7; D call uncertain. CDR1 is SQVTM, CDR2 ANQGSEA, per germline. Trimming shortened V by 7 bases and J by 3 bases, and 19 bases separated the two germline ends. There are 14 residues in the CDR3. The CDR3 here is CSAAREELFYEQYF. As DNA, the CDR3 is TGCAGCGCAGCACGAGAGGAGCTCTTCTACGAGCAGTACTTC.

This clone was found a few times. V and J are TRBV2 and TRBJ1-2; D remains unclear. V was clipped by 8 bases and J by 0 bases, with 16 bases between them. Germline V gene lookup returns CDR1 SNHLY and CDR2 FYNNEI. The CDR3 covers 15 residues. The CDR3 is CASVPTVSANYGYTF. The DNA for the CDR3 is TGTGCCAGCGTGCCTACAGTTTCGGCTAACTATGGCTACACCTTC.

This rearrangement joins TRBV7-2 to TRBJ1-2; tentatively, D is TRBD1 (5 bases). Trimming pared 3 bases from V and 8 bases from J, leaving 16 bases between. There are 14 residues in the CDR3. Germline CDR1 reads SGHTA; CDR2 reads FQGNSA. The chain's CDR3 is CASSFRQQVRGYTF. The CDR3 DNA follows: TGTGCCAGCAGCTTTCGACAGCAGGTTCGGGGCTACACCTTC.

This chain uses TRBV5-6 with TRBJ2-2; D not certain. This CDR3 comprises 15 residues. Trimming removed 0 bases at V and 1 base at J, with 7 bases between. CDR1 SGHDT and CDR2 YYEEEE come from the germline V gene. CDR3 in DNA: TGTGCCAGCAGCTTGGATCCGGGGAACACCGGGGAGCTGTTTTTT. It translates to CASSLDPGNTGELFF.

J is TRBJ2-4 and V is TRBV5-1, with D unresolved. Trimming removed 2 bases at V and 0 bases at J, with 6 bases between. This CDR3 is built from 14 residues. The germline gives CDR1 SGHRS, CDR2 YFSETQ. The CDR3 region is CASSFELAKNIQYF. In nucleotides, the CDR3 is TGCGCCAGCAGCTTCGAGCTAGCCAAAAACATTCAGTACTTC.

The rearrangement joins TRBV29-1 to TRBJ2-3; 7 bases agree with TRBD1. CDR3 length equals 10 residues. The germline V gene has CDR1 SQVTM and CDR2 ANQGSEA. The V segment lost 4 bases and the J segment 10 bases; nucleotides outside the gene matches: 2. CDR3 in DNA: TGCAGCGTTGGACAGGGTTCGCAGTATTTT. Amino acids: CSVGQGSQYF.

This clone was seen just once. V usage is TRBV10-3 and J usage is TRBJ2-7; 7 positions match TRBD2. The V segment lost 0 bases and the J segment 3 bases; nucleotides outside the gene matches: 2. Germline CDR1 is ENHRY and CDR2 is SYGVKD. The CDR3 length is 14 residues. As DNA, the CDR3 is TGTGCCATCAGTGAGTCGTGGGGGGGCTACGAGCAGTACTTC. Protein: CAISESWGGYEQYF.

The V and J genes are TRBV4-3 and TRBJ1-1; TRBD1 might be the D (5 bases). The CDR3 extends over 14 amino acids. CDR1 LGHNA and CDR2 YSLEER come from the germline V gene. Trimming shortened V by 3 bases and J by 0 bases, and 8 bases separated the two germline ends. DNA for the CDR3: TGCGCCAGCAGCCAGACAGACATGAACACTGAAGCTTTCTTT. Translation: CASSQTDMNTEAFF.

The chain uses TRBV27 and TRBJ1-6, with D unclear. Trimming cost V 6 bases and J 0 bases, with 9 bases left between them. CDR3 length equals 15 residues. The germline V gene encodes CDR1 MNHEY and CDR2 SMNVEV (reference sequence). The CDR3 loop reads CASRVGSSYNSPLHF. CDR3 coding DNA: TGTGCCAGCAGAGTGGGGAGCTCCTATAATTCACCCCTCCACTTT.

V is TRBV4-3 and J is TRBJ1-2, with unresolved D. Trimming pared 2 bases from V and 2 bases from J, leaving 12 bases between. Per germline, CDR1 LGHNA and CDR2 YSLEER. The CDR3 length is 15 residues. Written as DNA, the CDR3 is TGCGCCAGCAGCCAATTTATTGGAGAAAACTATGGCTACACCTTC. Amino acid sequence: CASSQFIGENYGYTF.

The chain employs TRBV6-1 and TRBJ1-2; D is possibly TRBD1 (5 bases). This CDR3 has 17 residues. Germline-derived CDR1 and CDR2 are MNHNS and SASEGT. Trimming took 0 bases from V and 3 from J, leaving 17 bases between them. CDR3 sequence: CASSEAHGRTGYYGYTF. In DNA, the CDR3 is TGTGCCAGCAGTGAAGCTCACGGTCGAACAGGATACTATGGCTACACCTTC.

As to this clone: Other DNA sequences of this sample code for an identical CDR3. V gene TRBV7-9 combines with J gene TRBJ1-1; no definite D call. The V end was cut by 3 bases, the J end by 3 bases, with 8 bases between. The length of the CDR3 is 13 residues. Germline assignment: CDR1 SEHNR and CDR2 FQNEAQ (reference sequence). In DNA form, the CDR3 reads TGTGCCAGCAGCTTCGGGAGGGACACTGAAGCTTTCTTT. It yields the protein CASSFGRDTEAFF.